These 20 T cell receptor beta chains were sequenced from one sample in a study of cytomegalovirus exposure and HLA in healthy donors. The PCR employed 60 Vbeta primers together with 13 Jbeta primers. TCRdb's table, derived via immunoSEQ multiplex PCR, lists solely in-frame clones and lacks some. The table has approximately 200,000 clones, 84% seen once; the top ten hold about 0.24%. Sequencing was done on a sample of PBMCs. The receptors originated from a boy aged 5-17 years in good health and CMV-seronegative.

The V and J genes are TRBV9 and TRBJ2-3; 12 nucleotides align to TRBD2. CDR3 length: 20 residues. Unmatched junction bases numbered 11, after V lost 0 bases and J lost 0 bases. The germline V gene encodes CDR1 SGDLS and CDR2 YYNGEE. In nucleotides, the CDR3 is TGTGCCAGCAGCGTAGCTACGGTGACTAGCGGGGGCCCAAGCACAGATACGCAGTATTTT. Amino acids: CASSVATVTSGGPSTDTQYF.

The rearrangement links TRBV10-3 to TRBJ1-5; 7 positions match TRBD1. V lost 4 bases and J lost 3; bases outside the gene matches: 6. Germline V CDR1 and CDR2: ENHRY, SYGVKD. The CDR3 is 15 residues long. As DNA, the CDR3 is TGTGCCATCAGTGGTACAGGGGATGTCAATCAGCCCCAGCATTTT. Its protein is CAISGTGDVNQPQHF.

The chain has TRBV9 and TRBJ2-3; no firm D call. In germline, CDR1 is SGDLS, CDR2 YYNGEE. The CDR3 has 16 residues. Trimming left V 2 bases short and J 1 base short, with 14 bases between. CDR3 region: CASSVTGLAGTDTQYF. The DNA for the CDR3 is TGTGCCAGCAGCGTCACTGGATTGGCGGGCACAGATACGCAGTATTTT.

The chain combines TRBV7-8 with TRBJ1-1; D call uncertain. CDR1 is SGHVS and CDR2 is FQNEAQ in the germline V gene. V lost 0 bases to trimming and J lost 0 bases, with 11 bases between them. There are 16 residues in the CDR3. The chain's CDR3 is CASSLAPPVMNTEAFF. Here the CDR3 DNA reads TGTGCCAGCAGCTTAGCCCCCCCCGTAATGAACACTGAAGCTTTCTTT.

The chain uses TRBV27 and TRBJ2-1, with 7 bases lining up with TRBD2. The germline V gene has CDR1 MNHEY and CDR2 SMNVEV (reference sequence). The length of the CDR3 is 14 residues. V shed 2 bases, J shed 9 bases, and the junction held 7 bases outside the gene matches. CDR3 sequence (DNA): TGTGCCAGCAGTTTAGCGGGAGTAGTCGGTGAGCAGTTCTTC. Translating gives CASSLAGVVGEQFF.

The rearrangement links TRBV4-1 to TRBJ1-4, with 7 bases fitting TRBD1. Germline CDR1 MGHRA, CDR2 YSYEKL. V gave up 2 bases and J gave up 7 bases; unmatched junction bases: 4. The CDR3 runs to 14 residues. The CDR3 region is CASSQHRGGEKLFF. The CDR3 region has the DNA TGCGCCAGCAGCCAACACAGGGGCGGTGAAAAACTGTTTTTT.

The V gene is TRBV6-1, the J gene TRBJ2-7, with 7 bases aligning to TRBD2. The CDR3 has 15 amino acids. Germline V gene sequence: CDR1 MNHNS, CDR2 SASEGT. Losses at the gene ends were 2 bases for V and 5 bases for J; bases not matched to a gene: 9. The DNA for the CDR3 is TGTGCCAGCAGTGAACCCCCCACTAGCGTCCACGAGCAGTACTTC. Residues: CASSEPPTSVHEQYF.

This rearrangement joins TRBV29-1 to TRBJ1-1; 8 nucleotides agree with TRBD1. The CDR3 has 13 residues. The trim removed 4 bases at V and 2 bases at J, leaving 3 bases unmatched. Germline assignment: CDR1 SQVTM and CDR2 ANQGSEA. This CDR3 reads CSVGQGINTEAFF. The CDR3 DNA sequence: TGCAGCGTTGGACAGGGGATAAACACTGAAGCTTTCTTT.

The V call is TRBV5-1, the J call TRBJ2-7, with TRBD1 matching 12 bases. Germline V lookup: CDR1 SGHRS, CDR2 YFSETQ. The length of the CDR3 is 15 residues. The trim removed 4 bases at V and 5 bases at J, leaving 7 bases unmatched. CDR3 protein: CASSLAGQGAHEQYF. In DNA form, the CDR3 reads TGCGCCAGCAGCCTGGCGGGACAGGGGGCCCACGAGCAGTACTTC.

V gene TRBV2 combines with J gene TRBJ1-1; D gene unclear. The germline V gene has CDR1 SNHLY and CDR2 FYNNEI. The germline V and J ends were trimmed by 3 bases and 6 bases, with 17 bases remaining between them. The CDR3 length is 15 residues. CDR3 DNA sequence: TGTGCCAGCAGTGAGGCGGTATCGGCGATCCCTGAAGCTTTCTTT. Translation: CASSEAVSAIPEAFF.

This chain links TRBV30 with TRBJ1-6; 7 bases agree with TRBD1. The CDR3 covers 15 residues. CDR1 is GTSNPN and CDR2 is SVGIG in the germline V gene (reference sequence). J was trimmed by 6 bases and V by 5 bases; bases with no gene match: 10. The CDR3 DNA reads TGTGCCTGGGATTCGGGACAGACGGCTAATTCACCCCTCCACTTT. This gives the protein CAWDSGQTANSPLHF. The full variable domain, its missing parts supplied by reference TRBV30 and TRBJ1-6, is SQTIHQWPATLVQPVGSPLSLECTVEGTSNPNLYWYRQAAGRGLQLLFYSVGIGQISSEVPQNLSASRPQDRQFILSSKKLLLSDSGFYLCAWDSGQTANSPLHFGNGTRLTVT.

The chain links TRBV18 to TRBJ2-7; D is perhaps TRBD2 (5 bases). Germline V lookup: CDR1 KGHSH, CDR2 LQKENI. The V gene lost 2 bases and the J gene lost 2 bases, with 13 bases spanning the gap. This CDR3 has 15 residues. The CDR3 sequence is CASSPGASRAYEQYF. CDR3 DNA: TGTGCCAGCTCACCAGGCGCTAGCAGAGCCTACGAGCAGTACTTC.

The chain uses TRBV11-2 and TRBJ1-2, with D possibly being TRBD1 (6 bases). Germline loops: CDR1 SGHAT, CDR2 FQNNGV. The CDR3 loop spans 12 amino acids. Between the trimmed V and J ends, which lost 5 bases and 4 bases, there was a span of 8 bases. This CDR3 is CASSPDSYGYTF. In nucleotides, the CDR3 is TGTGCCAGCAGCCCGGACAGCTATGGCTACACCTTC.

V gene TRBV5-4 combines with J gene TRBJ2-2; 14 bases agree with TRBD2. This CDR3 has 15 amino acids. The J segment lost 6 bases and the V segment lost 5 bases, leaving 3 bases of the junction unmatched. Germline CDR1 and CDR2: SGHNT and YYREEE (reference sequence). The chain's CDR3 is CASRRLAGGAGELFF. DNA of the CDR3: TGTGCCAGCAGGCGACTAGCGGGGGGGGCCGGGGAGCTGTTTTTT. Full variable domain (missing parts from reference TRBV5-4 and TRBJ2-2): ETGVTQSPTHLIKTRGQQVTLRCSSQSGHNTVSWYQQALGQGPQFIFQYYREEENGRGNFPPRFSGLQFPNYSSELNVNALELDDSALYLCASRRLAGGAGELFFGEGSRLTVL.

The V and J genes are TRBV6-6 and TRBJ1-4; D is unresolved. Germline V gives CDR1 MNHNY, CDR2 SVGAGI (reference sequence). V gave up 9 bases and J gave up 7 bases, with 15 bases separating them. The CDR3 extends over 13 amino acids. The CDR3 nucleotides are TGTGCCAGTACGAGGGCGCGCGGTGAAAAACTGTTTTTT. Protein sequence: CASTRARGEKLFF.

V is TRBV10-1 and J is TRBJ1-1; 7 bases line up with TRBD1. CDR3 length: 14 residues. J was trimmed by 12 bases and V by 0 bases; bases with no gene match: 10. Germline CDR1 and CDR2: WNHNN and SYGVQD (reference sequence). The CDR3 DNA follows: TGCGCCAGCAGTGAGTCAAGGAGACAGGGCCAAACTTTCTTT. Translating it yields CASSESRRQGQTFF.

This clone was recorded once. The chain is built from TRBV7-3 and TRBJ2-1; 10 nucleotides line up with TRBD2. Germline CDR1 reads SGHTA; CDR2 reads FQGTGA. The V segment lost 6 bases and the J segment 6 bases; nucleotides outside the gene matches: 8. CDR3 length: 15 residues. Written as DNA, the CDR3 is TGTGCCAGCAGTTCCCAGGCTAGCGGGGGCAATGAGCAGTTCTTC. It encodes CASSSQASGGNEQFF.

This chain links TRBV23-1 with TRBJ1-2, with 9 bases identical to TRBD1. TRBV23-1 is an ORF, and what it does is uncertain. The CDR3 length is 14 residues. The V gene end was trimmed by 2 bases and the J gene end by 7 bases; junction bases not matched to a gene: 5. The CDR3 DNA is TGCGCCAGCAGTCAAGGGACAGGGTCGTTTGGCTACACCTTC. Protein product: CASSQGTGSFGYTF.

This clone was detected a few times. The chain is built from TRBV9 and TRBJ2-3; D possibly corresponds to TRBD1 (6 bases). CDR1 is SGDLS and CDR2 is YYNGEE in the germline V gene. Trimming left V 0 bases short and J 7 bases short, with 9 bases between. This CDR3 has 13 residues. DNA for the CDR3: TGTGCCAGCAGCGTAGCGGACAGCAATACGCAGTATTTT. Translated: CASSVADSNTQYF.

V usage is TRBV2 and J usage is TRBJ2-2; tentatively, D is TRBD1 (5 bases). Germline CDR1 and CDR2: SNHLY and FYNNEI. CDR3 size: 12 residues. V lost 10 bases, J lost 8 bases, and 14 bases lay in between. The CDR3 protein is CATTLQEGELFF. The CDR3 coding sequence is TGTGCCACTACTCTACAGGAAGGGGAGCTGTTTTTT.